This record looks at one TCR beta chain sequence and its context. The PCR contained 60 Vbeta and 13 Jbeta primers. Data came from immunoSEQ multiplex PCR; TCRdb stores just in-frame clones and leaves some out. The profile shows 150,000 to 200,000 clones, roughly 75% of them singletons. The data derive from a study of cytomegalovirus exposure and HLA in healthy donors. This CDR3 contains 14 residues. CDR1 is SGHVS and CDR2 is FNYEAQ in the germline V gene. Trimming took off 3 bases at V and 3 bases at J, with 11 bases between the two ends. This chain links TRBV7-6 with TRBJ1-1, with D unclear. The clonotype comes from a woman between 25 and 40 years old in good health and CMV-seronegative. Source material: PBMCs. Here the CDR3 reads CASSFFGDHTEAFF. The CDR3 DNA is TGTGCCAGCAGCTTCTTCGGGGATCACACTGAAGCTTTCTTT.